This entry concerns a single TCR beta chain. This entry is derived from a study of graft-versus-host responses after intestinal transplantation. Sequenced by immunoSEQ multiplex PCR; TCRdb stores in-frame clones only, minus some. The table includes 13,000 to 15,000 clones, 30% to 40% detected once. The ends were cut back, 0 bases at V and 4 bases at J, with 18 bases in the middle. CDR1 and CDR2 (germline): LGHNA, YSLEER. This CDR3 comprises 17 residues. The gene calls are TRBV4-3 and TRBJ1-2; D may be TRBD1 (6 bases). The receptor was derived from a human patient who received an intestinal transplant. Sequenced here: alloreactive CD4+ T cells from a mixed lymphocyte reaction culture, sampled before intestinal transplant. The sample's subset: CFSE-low proliferating T cells sorted from approximately six-day pre-transplant mixed lymphocyte reaction (GvH or HvG direction). The CDR3 reads CASSQDYRSGVAYGYTF. CDR3 bases: TGCGCCAGCAGCCAAGACTATCGATCAGGGGTGGCCTATGGCTACACCTTC.